Below are 19 T cell receptor beta chains sequenced from a single sample in a study of shared T cell receptors in the human thymus. The data were produced by immunoSEQ multiplex PCR, yet TCRdb's version contains in-frame clones alone and is incomplete. Of hundreds of thousands of clones listed, approximately 95% were seen once; the top ten hold 0.015% to 0.02%. Material for sequencing was thymocytes. Receptors originate from a human donor.

The V gene is TRBV30, the J gene TRBJ2-7, with D hard to call. The CDR3 covers 18 residues. CDR1 and CDR2 from the germline V gene are GTSNPN and SVGIG (reference sequence). V was shortened by 3 bases and J by 3 bases, with 27 bases between the two germline ends. The CDR3 DNA reads TGTGCCTGGAGCCAAAGGATGTACGGGCCTAAGACGGTCTACGAGCAGTACTTC. Its protein is CAWSQRMYGPKTVYEQYF.

This chain links TRBV28 with TRBJ2-7; 13 bases agree with TRBD2. The J segment lost 0 bases and the V segment lost 8 bases, leaving 13 bases of the junction unmatched. Germline values: CDR1 MDHEN, CDR2 SYDVKM. The CDR3 consists of 18 residues. Here the CDR3 reads CASGPTSGRAMSSYEQYF. CDR3 nucleotide sequence: TGTGCCAGCGGTCCTACTAGCGGGAGGGCCATGAGCTCCTACGAGCAGTACTTC.

DNA for the CDR3: TGTGCCAGTAGTATTTTTGGGAGGACCCAAGAGACCCAGTACTTC. Protein sequence: CASSIFGRTQETQYF. The V gene is TRBV19, the J gene TRBJ2-5, with D possibly matching TRBD2 (6 bases). Trimming shortened V by 3 bases and J by 1 base, and 12 bases separated the two germline ends. Germline lookup yields CDR1 LNHDA and CDR2 SQIVND (reference sequence). The CDR3 runs to 15 residues.

In this sample, this clone turned up once. One junction end does not reproduce the germline sequence, and a read error may be involved. This rearrangement joins TRBV7-7 to TRBJ2-5; D may match TRBD1 or TRBD2 (5 bases each). The germline V gene has CDR1 SSHAT and CDR2 FNYEAQ (reference sequence). This CDR3 is 14 amino acids long. CDR3 protein: CASSQGRGPGTQYF. DNA of the CDR3: TGTGCTAGCAGCCAAGGACGGGGCCCCGGGACCCAGTACTTC.

The chain joins TRBV28 to TRBJ2-5; D ambiguous. CDR1 MDHEN and CDR2 SYDVKM come from the germline V gene. With 7 bases removed from V and 2 bases from J, the gap between germline ends came to 17 bases. The CDR3 spans 15 residues. Here the CDR3 reads CASTDSIEAQETQYF. For the CDR3, the DNA is TGTGCCAGCACCGATTCGATTGAGGCGCAAGAGACCCAGTACTTC.

The CDR3 sequence is CAWSKLQGFSNQPQHF. The CDR3, as DNA: TGTGCCTGGAGCAAACTACAGGGCTTTAGCAATCAGCCCCAGCATTTT. The chain joins TRBV30 to TRBJ1-5, with a weak D call TRBD1 (6 bases). CDR3 size: 16 residues. Germline loops: CDR1 GTSNPN, CDR2 SVGIG (reference sequence). The V end lost 3 bases, the J end lost 0 bases, and 15 bases lay between the germline ends.

The chain uses TRBV2 and TRBJ2-3; TRBD2 matches 7 bases. CDR3 length equals 17 residues. The trim removed 5 bases at V and 4 bases at J, leaving 15 bases unmatched. Germline V gene data show CDR1 as SNHLY and CDR2 as FYNNEI. Here the CDR3 reads CASSLLAIGVVADTQYF. Written as DNA, the CDR3 is TGTGCCAGCAGTTTACTAGCGATAGGGGTGGTGGCAGATACGCAGTATTTT.

V gene TRBV1 combines with J gene TRBJ2-7; TRBD2 was called by the table and not checked on the DNA. TRBV1 is labeled a pseudogene. This CDR3 has 18 amino acids. The CDR3 is CTSSQDRSSGRAATEQYF. The CDR3 DNA is TGCACCAGCAGCCAAGATCGATCTAGCGGGAGGGCCGCGACCGAGCAGTACTTC.

This rearrangement joins TRBV19 to TRBJ2-2, with D unresolved. The CDR3 contains 13 residues. Per the germline V gene, CDR1 is LNHDA and CDR2 is SQIVND (reference sequence). V was shortened by 1 base and J by 6 bases, with 6 bases between the two germline ends. CDR3 nucleotides: TGTGCCAGTAGTATAGGCCGGGCCGGGGAGCTGTTTTTT. Amino acids: CASSIGRAGELFF.

The gene calls are TRBV18 and TRBJ1-4, with a possible D match to TRBD1 (6 bases). Germline V gene sequence: CDR1 KGHSH, CDR2 LQKENI. The CDR3 extends over 16 amino acids. The V end was cut by 3 bases, the J end by 0 bases, with 11 bases between. The CDR3 nucleotides are TGTGCCAGCTCACCCCGGACAGCCACAACTAATGAAAAACTGTTTTTT. Translated, it gives CASSPRTATTNEKLFF.

The rearrangement joins TRBV29-1 to TRBJ1-2; 10 nucleotides line up with TRBD1. V was clipped by 6 bases and J by 3 bases; unmatched bases: 13. Germline V CDR1 and CDR2: SQVTM, ANQGSEA. The length of the CDR3 is 16 residues. The CDR3 loop is CSVAGTGVVPDYGYTF. The CDR3, as DNA: TGCAGCGTGGCCGGGACAGGGGTCGTTCCAGACTATGGCTACACCTTC.

Here the CDR3 reads CASSPGLGYYEQYF. The CDR3 bases are TGTGCCAGCAGCCCCGGATTAGGCTACTACGAGCAGTACTTC. V usage is TRBV13 and J usage is TRBJ2-7; unclear D gene. Per the germline V gene, CDR1 is PRHDT and CDR2 is FYEKMQ (reference sequence). V lost 5 bases and J 3 bases, leaving 14 bases between the germline ends. The CDR3 extends over 14 amino acids.

This sequence joins TRBV10-3 and TRBJ2-7; no definite D call. From germline, CDR1 is ENHRY and CDR2 SYGVKD. This CDR3 region has 19 residues. The V gene lost 0 bases and the J gene lost 1 base, with 22 bases spanning the gap. CDR3 loop: CAISESTPRAAHKSYEQYF. In nucleotides, the CDR3 is TGTGCCATCAGTGAGTCGACCCCACGGGCCGCACATAAGTCCTACGAGCAGTACTTC.

V is TRBV7-6 and J is TRBJ2-1, with D possibly being TRBD1 (5 bases). CDR1 SGHVS and CDR2 FNYEAQ come from the germline V gene. The V end lost 2 bases, the J end lost 7 bases, and 12 bases lay between the germline ends. There are 14 residues in the CDR3. In DNA, the CDR3 is TGTGCCAGCAGCTTAACTCAGGGTGTAAATGAGCAGTTCTTC. Protein product: CASSLTQGVNEQFF. Full variable domain (remainder filled in from reference TRBV7-6 and TRBJ2-1): GAGVSQSPRYKVTKRGQDVALRCDPISGHVSLYWYRQALGQGPEFLTYFNYEAQQDKSGLPNDRFSAERPEGSISTLTIQRTEQRDSAMYRCASSLTQGVNEQFFGPGTRLTVL.

This chain connects TRBV6-6 to TRBJ2-1; the D gene is possibly TRBD1 (5 bases). Germline V gene lookup returns CDR1 MNHNY and CDR2 SVGAGI (reference sequence). CDR3 size: 13 residues. V was clipped by 4 bases and J by 4 bases, with 8 bases between them. As DNA, the CDR3 is TGTGCCAGCAGTTCGGACATATACAATGAGCAGTTCTTC. Its translation is CASSSDIYNEQFF.

The J gene is TRBJ2-5, the V gene TRBV11-1; 12 nucleotides agree with TRBD1. From germline, CDR1 is SGHAT and CDR2 FQDESV (reference sequence). V was clipped by 4 bases and J by 5 bases; unmatched bases: 8. The CDR3 contains 16 residues. The CDR3, as DNA: TGTGCCAGCAGCTGGGGGACAGGGGGCTTTGGGGAGACCCAGTACTTC. As protein: CASSWGTGGFGETQYF.

The chain carries TRBV9 and TRBJ2-1, with D possibly TRBD2 on 5 matching bases. The germline CDR1 and CDR2 sequences are SGDLS and YYNGEE. V was trimmed by 0 bases and J by 6 bases, leaving 13 bases between them. The CDR3 loop spans 15 amino acids. For the CDR3, the DNA is TGTGCCAGCAGCGTAGAAGGACTCCCTTCCAATGAGCAGTTCTTC. Protein: CASSVEGLPSNEQFF.

The chain carries TRBV11-2 and TRBJ1-1, with TRBD1 matching over 7 bases. With V trimmed by 3 bases and J by 3 bases, 19 bases remained unmatched. The CDR3 is 19 residues long. The V gene's germline CDR1 is SGHAT and CDR2 FQNNGV. In nucleotides, the CDR3 is TGTGCCAGCAGCTTTTCCCAGAAGGGGGCTTCGCTTTGGGACACTGAAGCTTTCTTT. This sequence encodes CASSFSQKGASLWDTEAFF.

V and J are TRBV11-2 and TRBJ1-5; no clear D. CDR1 SGHAT and CDR2 FQNNGV come from the germline V gene. V lost 2 bases and J 6 bases, leaving 8 bases between the germline ends. This CDR3 is built from 13 residues. CDR3 DNA sequence: TGTGCCAGCAGCTTAAGTACGGGTCAGCCCCAGCATTTT. Translation: CASSLSTGQPQHF.